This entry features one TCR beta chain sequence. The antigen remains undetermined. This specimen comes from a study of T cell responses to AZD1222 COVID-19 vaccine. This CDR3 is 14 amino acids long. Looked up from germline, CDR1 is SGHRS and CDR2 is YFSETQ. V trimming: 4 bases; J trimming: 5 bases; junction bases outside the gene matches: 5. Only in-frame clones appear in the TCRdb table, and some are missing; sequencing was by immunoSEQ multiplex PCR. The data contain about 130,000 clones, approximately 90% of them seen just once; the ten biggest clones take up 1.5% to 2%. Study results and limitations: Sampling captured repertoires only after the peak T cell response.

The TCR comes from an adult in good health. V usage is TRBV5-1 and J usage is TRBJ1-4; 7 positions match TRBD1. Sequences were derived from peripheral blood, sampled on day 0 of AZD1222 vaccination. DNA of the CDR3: TGCGCCAGCAGCCCGGGACAGATGAATGAAAAACTGTTTTTT. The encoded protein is CASSPGQMNEKLFF.